This TCR beta chain was profiled in a study of cytomegalovirus exposure and HLA in healthy donors. Details on this clone: Its specificity is unknown.

Study findings and constraints: A prior analysis recorded that most TCR beta V segments were productive about 90% or about 30% of the time. A list of around 150 TCR beta chains associated with cytomegalovirus was given. The authors reported that TCR beta sequences could predict HLA-A and HLA-B alleles. These predictions were accurate for most subjects in the first cohort. When a later analysis compared HLA-associated TCR beta chains with equally common others, the HLA-associated chains turned out to be more clonally expanded and to have lower generation probabilities.

PCR primers comprised 60 Vbeta and 13 Jbeta primers. Using immunoSEQ multiplex PCR, the repertoire was profiled, and TCRdb retains in-frame clones only, with some absent. The table shows about 190,000 clones, with around 80% occurring only once. The CDR3 loop spans 15 amino acids. Trimming took 4 bases from V and 0 from J, leaving 13 bases between them. What was sequenced was PBMCs. The chain recombines TRBV23-1 with TRBJ2-7, with TRBD2 as a possible D gene (6 bases). TRBV23-1 is classed as an ORF, of uncertain function. The TCR was taken from a man aged 40-50 years in good health and CMV-seropositive. CDR3 residues: CASSPQEGNSYEQYF. The CDR3 DNA reads as TGCGCCAGCAGTCCCCAGGAGGGCAACTCCTACGAGCAGTACTTC.